What follows are 8 T cell receptor beta chains derived from one specimen sequenced in a study of read filtering for tumor transcriptome and immune sequencing. The library was built from around 400 ng RNA with molecular barcoded adaptors for alpha/delta and beta/gamma chains. TCRdb itself ran the reads through MiXCR, one entry per CDR3 protein. The table records approximately 90,000 distinct CDR3 sequences, around 12% of them present only once. The sequenced sample was a population of CD138-negative cells sorted from bone marrow. These receptors all come from a donor at least 40 years old with multiple myeloma.

Many counts were recorded for this clonotype. The chain uses TRBV29-1 and TRBJ1-1, with 7 bases aligning to TRBD1. Germline-derived CDR1 and CDR2 are SQVTM and ANQGSEA. This CDR3 spans 13 amino acids. Trimming took 7 bases from V and 5 from J; bases not matched to a gene: 10. CDR3 sequence: CSANWDRATEAFF. The CDR3 DNA is TGCAGCGCTAACTGGGACAGAGCGACTGAAGCTTTCTTT.

A few counts support this clonotype. The final CDR3 position lacks the conserved phenylalanine or tryptophan, pointing to a likely read error. No DNA is shown, since the ends of the CDR3 on it are uncertain; the CDR3 is the one TCRdb lists. This chain joins TRBV7-9 and TRBJ2-1; the table assigns TRBD1, which was not confirmed against the DNA. Inclusive of both ends, the CDR3 amounts to 14 amino acids. Germline V CDR1 and CDR2: SEHNR, FQNEAQ (reference sequence). CDR3 region: CAGSSARGGNEQIY.

This clonotype appeared many times. The rearrangement links TRBV5-1 to TRBJ2-4; weak D call: TRBD1 (6 bases). CDR1 and CDR2 from the germline V gene are SGHRS and YFSETQ. This CDR3 region has 14 residues. The V end was cut by 4 bases, the J end by 9 bases, with 17 bases between. The CDR3 loop reads CASSLVQGEGIQYF. CDR3 nucleotides: TGCGCCAGCAGCCTAGTACAGGGAGAGGGCATTCAGTACTTC. The complete variable domain, with remaining parts taken from reference TRBV5-1 and TRBJ2-4, reads KAGVTQTPRYLIKTRGQQVTLSCSPISGHRSVSWYQQTPGQGLQFLFEYFSETQRNKGNFPGRFSGRQFSNSRSEMNVSTLELGDSALYLCASSLVQGEGIQYFGAGTRLSVL.

This clonotype was counted a few times. A junction boundary mismatches the germline segment, possibly from a read error. V is TRBV12-3 or TRBV12-4 and J is TRBJ2-3, with D tentatively TRBD1 (5 bases). This CDR3 region has 13 residues. CDR3 amino acids: CASSLGGTDMQYF. CDR3 DNA: TGTGCCAGCAGTTTAGGGGGCACAGATATGCAGTATTTT.

This clonotype was found many times. The chain couples TRBV20-1 to TRBJ1-1; D may be TRBD1 (5 bases). The CDR3 runs 12 residues. The V and J ends lost 5 bases and 1 base respectively, with 8 bases between them. The germline V gene has CDR1 DFQATT and CDR2 SNEGSKA (reference sequence). In nucleotides, the CDR3 is TGCAGTGCTTTGGGACCGAACACTGAAGCTTTCTTT. This codes for CSALGPNTEAFF.

This clonotype has ten or more counts. The J gene is TRBJ1-1, the V gene TRBV6-1, with unresolved D. The CDR3 is 13 residues long. CDR1 and CDR2 from the germline V gene are MNHNS and SASEGT. V was pared by 4 bases and J by 6 bases, with 12 bases between. The CDR3 coding sequence is TGTGCCAGCAGTGCGACACTGCGGGCTGAAGCTTTCTTT. Translating it yields CASSATLRAEAFF.

This clonotype has ten or more counts. The rearrangement uses TRBV10-3 and TRBJ2-5, with 7 bases aligning to TRBD1. The length of the CDR3 is 15 residues. In germline, CDR1 is ENHRY, CDR2 SYGVKD. Losses at the gene ends were 0 bases for V and 9 bases for J; bases not matched to a gene: 10. The CDR3 loop is CAISESSRGPEAQYF. CDR3 bases: TGTGCCATCAGTGAGTCGAGTAGGGGGCCTGAGGCCCAGTACTTC.

This chain uses TRBV11-2 with TRBJ2-7, with D tentatively TRBD1 or TRBD2 (5 bases each). The CDR3 is 13 amino acids. V was clipped by 6 bases and J by 5 bases, with 14 bases between them. Germline V gene sequence: CDR1 SGHAT, CDR2 FQNNGV. The CDR3 loop reads CASRTGTTDEQYF. The CDR3 bases are TGTGCCAGCAGAACCGGGACCACGGACGAGCAGTACTTC.